This TCR beta chain was found in a study of tumor-infiltrating lymphocytes in primary liver carcinoma. Study-wide context: The tumors ranged from roughly 4 to 10 cm across and fell within stage T1-T3 N0M0. Study findings and constraints: Because the samples were bulk unsorted, the study did not compare CD4+ and CD8+ repertoires.

The blood RNA (from unsorted whole blood) was obtained, and germline DNA was also extracted. These patients lived with chronic HBV infection and had never been treated. What was collected before surgery was around 4 milliliters of peripheral blood. V lost 2 bases and J 6 bases, leaving 17 bases between the germline ends. Germline V gene lookup returns CDR1 SEHNR and CDR2 FQNEAQ (reference sequence). CDR3 length: 16 residues. From 500 ng total RNA, TCR beta cDNA was generated with a primer in the constant region. Generation of the TCR beta libraries relied on three nested multiplex PCR rounds using slightly modified ARM-PCR. The first two PCR rounds used TRBV1-TRBV30 primers with a Cbeta primer, nine to eleven cycles each. TCRdb used MiXCR to reprocess the multiplex PCR reads, holding one entry per CDR3 protein. The sample yields 300,000 to 400,000 distinct CDR3 sequences, 65% seen once. This clonotype has only a few counts. Its antigen is not known.

The material sequenced was peripheral blood. The chain carries TRBV7-9 and TRBJ2-1, with a weak D call TRBD2 (6 bases). This sequence originates from a man aged 40-49 years with primary liver carcinoma and hepatitis B virus infection. As DNA, the CDR3 is TGTGCCAGCAGCTTATGGGGTCTAGCGACTAGCAATGAGCAGTTCTTC. Encoded protein: CASSLWGLATSNEQFF.